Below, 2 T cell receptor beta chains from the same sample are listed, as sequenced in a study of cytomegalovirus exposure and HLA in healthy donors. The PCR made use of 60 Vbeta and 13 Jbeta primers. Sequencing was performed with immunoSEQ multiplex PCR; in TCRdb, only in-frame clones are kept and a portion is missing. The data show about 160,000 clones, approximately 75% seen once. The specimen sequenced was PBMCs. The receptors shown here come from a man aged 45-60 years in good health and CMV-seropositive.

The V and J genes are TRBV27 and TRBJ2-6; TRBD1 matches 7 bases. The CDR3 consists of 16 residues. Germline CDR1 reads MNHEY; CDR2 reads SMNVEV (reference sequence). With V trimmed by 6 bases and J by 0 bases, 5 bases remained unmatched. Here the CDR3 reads CASRAGGNSGANVLTF. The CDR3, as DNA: TGTGCCAGCAGGGCAGGGGGAAACTCTGGGGCCAACGTCCTGACTTTC.

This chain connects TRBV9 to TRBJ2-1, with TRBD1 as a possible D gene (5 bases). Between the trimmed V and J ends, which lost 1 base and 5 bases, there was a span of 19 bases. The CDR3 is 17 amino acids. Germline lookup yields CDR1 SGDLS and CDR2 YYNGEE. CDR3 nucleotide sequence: TGTGCCAGCAGCGTACTTCCGTCGGACATGGGCCACAATGAGCAGTTCTTC. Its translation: CASSVLPSDMGHNEQFF. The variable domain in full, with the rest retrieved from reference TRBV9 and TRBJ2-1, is DSGVTQTPKHLITATGQRVTLRCSPRSGDLSVYWYQQSLDQGLQFLIQYYNGEERAKGNILERFSAQQFPDLHSELNLSSLELGDSALYFCASSVLPSDMGHNEQFFGPGTRLTVL.